Below are 25 T cell receptor beta chains sequenced from a single sample in a study of blood T cell repertoires in COVID-19. Generated by immunoSEQ multiplex PCR, the TCRdb table keeps only in-frame clones and is missing some. The sample consists of around 100,000 clones, 85% to 90% of them appearing once. The sample comprised peripheral blood. All receptors come from a woman aged 80 or over with acute or convalescent COVID-19.

The V and J genes are TRBV18 and TRBJ2-7; TRBD1 matches at 8 bases. V trimming: 2 bases; J trimming: 5 bases; junction bases outside the gene matches: 8. From germline, CDR1 is KGHSH and CDR2 LQKENI. This CDR3 contains 15 residues. The DNA for the CDR3 is TGTGCCAGCTCACCAACGAGACAGGGGACGGACGAGCAGTACTTC. Encoded protein: CASSPTRQGTDEQYF.

The genes are TRBV14 and TRBJ2-1; 12 bases fit TRBD1. The CDR3 loop spans 16 amino acids. The V and J ends lost 1 base and 8 bases, in that order; junction bases with no gene match: 6. Per germline, CDR1 SGHDN and CDR2 FVKESK. DNA of the CDR3: TGTGCCAGCAGCCAAGGAGGGACAGGGGGCTTTGATGAGCAGTTCTTC. It encodes CASSQGGTGGFDEQFF.

The chain has TRBV4-3 and TRBJ1-4; weak D call: TRBD1 (6 bases). V lost 1 base to trimming and J lost 7 bases, with 22 bases between them. Germline-derived CDR1 and CDR2 are LGHNA and YSLEER. This CDR3 has 18 residues. CDR3 in DNA: TGCGCCAGCAGCCAAGTAGTGTGGTCGCAGGGGTACTCTGAAAAACTGTTTTTT. Translating it yields CASSQVVWSQGYSEKLFF.

The chain couples TRBV4-1 to TRBJ1-4; TRBD1 agrees at 9 bases. The CDR3 has 14 amino acids. The germline V gene has CDR1 MGHRA and CDR2 YSYEKL. V was pared by 5 bases and J by 3 bases, with 1 base of the junction left unmatched. Here the CDR3 reads CASSYRGPNEKLFF. CDR3 bases: TGCGCCAGCAGCTACAGGGGGCCTAATGAAAAACTGTTTTTT.

The chain carries TRBV5-1 and TRBJ1-5; no clear D gene. V lost 1 base and J lost 1, with 9 bases in between. In germline, CDR1 is SGHRS, CDR2 YFSETQ. CDR3 length: 15 amino acids. CDR3 DNA: TGCGCCAGCAGCTTGTTAGGAGGGAGCAATCAGCCCCAGCATTTT. It is translated as CASSLLGGSNQPQHF.

The CDR3 sequence: CASSLGVVDTQYF. The CDR3 nucleotides read TGTGCCAGCAGCTTAGGAGTCGTGGATACGCAGTATTTT. The chain employs TRBV7-7 and TRBJ2-3; no clear D. The CDR3 extends over 13 amino acids. V shed 1 base and J shed 6 bases, with 8 bases lying between them. Germline CDR1 SSHAT, CDR2 FNYEAQ (reference sequence). The full variable domain, in which reference TRBV7-7 and TRBJ2-3 provide the parts outside the CDR3, is GAGVSQSPRYKVTKRGQDVTLRCDPISSHATLYWYQQALGQGPEFLTYFNYEAQPDKSGLPSDRFSAERPEGSISTLTIQRTEQRDSAMYRCASSLGVVDTQYFGPGTRLTVL.

The chain combines TRBV19 with TRBJ2-6, with D possibly TRBD2 on 5 matching bases. Trimming left V 3 bases short and J 0 bases short, with 15 bases between. This CDR3 is 18 amino acids long. Germline V CDR1 and CDR2: LNHDA, SQIVND (reference sequence). The CDR3: CASSMSGLAPSGANVLTF. Here the CDR3 DNA reads TGTGCCAGTAGTATGTCGGGGTTAGCTCCCTCTGGGGCCAACGTCCTGACTTTC.

V usage is TRBV15 and J usage is TRBJ1-2, with a weak D call TRBD1 (6 bases). The CDR3 extends over 15 amino acids. V lost 5 bases and J lost 4, with 17 bases in between. Germline-derived CDR1 and CDR2 are LNHNV and YYDKDF (reference sequence). CDR3 in amino acids: CATSPPPGVGYGYTF. The CDR3 DNA is TGTGCCACCAGCCCCCCCCCAGGGGTAGGCTATGGCTACACCTTC.

The chain recombines TRBV28 with TRBJ2-7; D uncertain. Germline CDR1 MDHEN, CDR2 SYDVKM. This CDR3 region has 12 residues. V lost 2 bases, J lost 4 bases, and 6 bases lay in between. CDR3 residues: CASSLAEYEQYF. DNA of the CDR3: TGTGCCAGCAGTTTAGCCGAGTACGAGCAGTACTTC.

The J gene is TRBJ2-1, the V gene TRBV12-3 or TRBV12-4; tentatively, D is TRBD1 (6 bases). Trimming removed 5 bases at V and 4 bases at J, with 9 bases between. The CDR3 runs to 13 residues. The CDR3 region has the DNA TGTGCCAGCAGTCAAGGACAGTACAATGAGCAGTTCTTC. Amino acid sequence: CASSQGQYNEQFF.

The chain is built from TRBV7-2 and TRBJ1-2; D is ambiguous. V lost 1 base to trimming and J lost 4 bases, with 10 bases between them. CDR1 is SGHTA and CDR2 is FQGNSA in the germline V gene. This CDR3 is 14 amino acids long. This CDR3 is CASSLDAGPYGYTF. The CDR3 DNA sequence: TGTGCCAGCAGCTTAGACGCAGGCCCCTATGGCTACACCTTC.

The CDR3 DNA is TGTGCCAGCAGCCAAGGCGGGATGGGTAATGAAAAACTGTTTTTT. As protein: CASSQGGMGNEKLFF. The rearrangement links TRBV14 to TRBJ1-4; D ambiguous. The CDR3 length is 15 residues. V was cut by 1 base and J by 4 bases, with 10 bases left in between. Germline CDR1 is SGHDN and CDR2 is FVKESK.

The rearrangement uses TRBV5-1 and TRBJ2-5, with 7 bases fitting TRBD1. Germline values: CDR1 SGHRS, CDR2 YFSETQ. The junction had 2 bases not matched to a gene; V was cut back by 3 bases and J by 3 bases. This CDR3 is 13 amino acids long. CDR3 region: CASSWDRKETQYF. In DNA, the CDR3 is TGCGCCAGCAGCTGGGACAGAAAAGAGACCCAGTACTTC.

V usage is TRBV11-2 and J usage is TRBJ1-1; possible D gene TRBD1, 5 bases. Per the germline V gene, CDR1 is SGHAT and CDR2 is FQNNGV. V was cut by 1 base and J by 6 bases, with 21 bases left in between. The CDR3 contains 17 residues. The DNA of the CDR3 is TGTGCCAGCAGCTTAGTGGGCCCCCGTCGACAGAGATCTGAAGCTTTCTTT. This sequence encodes CASSLVGPRRQRSEAFF.

The chain combines TRBV7-9 with TRBJ1-6; D is possibly TRBD1 (5 bases). Germline CDR1 is SEHNR and CDR2 is FQNEAQ (reference sequence). Trimming shortened V by 4 bases and J by 0 bases, and 13 bases separated the two germline ends. The CDR3 has 17 residues. The CDR3 protein is CASSSPEGSSYNSPLHF. For the CDR3, the DNA is TGTGCCAGCAGCTCTCCGGAGGGGAGCTCCTATAATTCACCCCTCCACTTT.

The rearrangement joins TRBV5-1 to TRBJ2-1; TRBD2 matches at 12 bases. V dropped 3 bases and J dropped 7; count of bases not matched to a gene: 5. The CDR3 runs 15 residues. CDR1 is SGHRS and CDR2 is YFSETQ in the germline V gene. The chain's CDR3 is CASSSGLAGTNEQFF. Here the CDR3 DNA reads TGCGCCAGCAGCTCAGGACTAGCGGGGACTAATGAGCAGTTCTTC.

V is TRBV21-1 and J is TRBJ1-6. TRBV21-1 is noted as a pseudogene. CDR3 length equals 12 residues. CDR3 nucleotides: TGTGCCAGCAGCAAAAATCGGTCACCCCTCCACTTT. It translates to CASSKNRSPLHF.

V and J are TRBV10-3 and TRBJ1-4; D remains unclear. CDR3 length: 13 residues. Trimming pared 3 bases from V and 3 bases from J, leaving 5 bases between. Germline values: CDR1 ENHRY, CDR2 SYGVKD. CDR3 in DNA: TGTGCCATCAGTGAACAGCCTAATGAAAAACTGTTTTTT. It is translated as CAISEQPNEKLFF.

The DNA for the CDR3 is TGTGCCAGCAGCTTAGAGCTGAGGAACACTGAAGCTTTCTTT. It yields the protein CASSLELRNTEAFF. The V gene is TRBV11-2, the J gene TRBJ1-1; D is undetermined. This CDR3 contains 14 residues. Trimming cost V 0 bases and J 1 base, with 6 bases left between them. The germline gives CDR1 SGHAT, CDR2 FQNNGV.

The V call is TRBV4-1, the J call TRBJ2-5; 9 bases are shared with TRBD2. Germline-derived CDR1 and CDR2 are MGHRA and YSYEKL. The ends lost 3 bases at V and 2 bases at J; junction bases unmatched: 4. The CDR3 contains 15 residues. DNA of the CDR3: TGCGCCAGCAGCCAGATAGCGGGGGAACAAGAGACCCAGTACTTC. Encoded protein: CASSQIAGEQETQYF.

The gene calls are TRBV7-2 and TRBJ2-1; D remains unclear. The CDR3 length is 17 residues. Germline V gives CDR1 SGHTA, CDR2 FQGNSA. V was trimmed by 6 bases and J by 0 bases, leaving 18 bases between them. The CDR3 loop is CASRLRQLTSSYNEQFF. In nucleotides, the CDR3 is TGTGCCAGCAGACTCCGCCAACTAACCTCCTCCTACAATGAGCAGTTCTTC. The variable domain in full, completed from reference TRBV7-2 and TRBJ2-1, reads GAGVSQSPSNKVTEKGKDVELRCDPISGHTALYWYRQSLGQGLEFLIYFQGNSAPDKSGLPSDRFSAERTGGSVSTLTIQRTQQEDSAVYLCASRLRQLTSSYNEQFFGPGTRLTVL.

The chain uses TRBV21-1 and TRBJ1-6; the table's D call TRBD1 went unverified against the DNA. TRBV21-1 represents a pseudogene. The CDR3 totals 15 residues. As DNA, the CDR3 is TGTGCCAGCAGCAAAATATCAGGGCTAGGATCACCCCTCCACTTT. Translation: CASSKISGLGSPLHF.

The chain carries TRBV29-1 and TRBJ1-2; 12 bases map to TRBD1. CDR1 and CDR2 (germline): SQVTM, ANQGSEA. Losses at the gene ends were 6 bases for V and 8 bases for J; bases not matched to a gene: 13. The CDR3 is 15 amino acids. This CDR3 is CSVKPTGTGGRGYTF. CDR3 sequence (DNA): TGCAGCGTAAAGCCGACCGGGACAGGGGGCCGGGGCTACACCTTC.

The CDR3 reads CASSRAGGNYGYTF. Written as DNA, the CDR3 is TGTGCCAGCTCGAGGGCAGGGGGCAACTATGGCTACACCTTC. The chain joins TRBV6-5 to TRBJ1-2, with TRBD1 matching over 8 bases. CDR1 MNHEY and CDR2 SVGAGI come from the germline V gene. This CDR3 region has 14 residues. V was pared by 8 bases and J by 2 bases, with 7 bases of the junction left unmatched.

This clone was seen a single time. J is TRBJ1-3 and V is TRBV28; no clear D gene. V was clipped by 8 bases and J by 4 bases, with 12 bases between them. Germline assignment: CDR1 MDHEN and CDR2 SYDVKM. This CDR3 is 13 amino acids long. DNA of the CDR3: TGTGCCAGCCGTGAGGAGCAAGGAAACACCATATATTTT. Protein product: CASREEQGNTIYF.